The 15 T cell receptor beta chains below come from one sample, sequenced in a study of OX40 agonist ivuxolimab in advanced cancers. TCRdb's table, derived via immunoSEQ multiplex PCR, lists solely in-frame clones and lacks some. The table includes about 62,000 clones, over 70% detected once. The source material was CD4+ or CD8+ T cells sorted from blood, sampled in a trial of the OX40 agonist ivuxolimab. The receptors stem from an adult with an advanced solid tumor such as melanoma, head and neck, liver or kidney cancer.

The V gene is TRBV27, the J gene TRBJ1-6; 8 positions match TRBD1. This CDR3 is 14 amino acids long. The V and J ends lost 7 bases and 7 bases, in that order; junction bases with no gene match: 6. Germline CDR1 reads MNHEY; CDR2 reads SMNVEV (reference sequence). This chain's CDR3 is CASTRTGTNSPLHF. In DNA form, the CDR3 reads TGTGCCAGCACCAGGACAGGGACAAATTCACCCCTCCACTTT.

This clone is a singleton in its sample. This chain connects TRBV28 to TRBJ2-1, with D hard to call. There are 10 residues in the CDR3. Germline CDR1 is MDHEN and CDR2 is SYDVKM. Trimming removed 3 bases at V and 6 bases at J, with 0 bases between. CDR3 in amino acids: CASSFNEQFF. The CDR3 DNA is TGTGCCAGCAGTTTCAATGAGCAGTTCTTC.

The chain employs TRBV6-5 and TRBJ2-7, with TRBD2 matching 8 bases. The CDR3 consists of 14 residues. V trimming: 1 base; J trimming: 3 bases; junction bases outside the gene matches: 2. Per germline, CDR1 MNHEY and CDR2 SVGAGI. CDR3 sequence reads: CASSYYTSGYEQYF. CDR3 coding DNA: TGTGCCAGCAGTTACTATACTAGCGGCTACGAGCAGTACTTC.

The table lists this clone with a count of one. The J gene is TRBJ1-5, the V gene TRBV28; 7 nucleotides align to TRBD1. Unmatched junction bases numbered 6, after V lost 5 bases and J lost 2 bases. This CDR3 is 15 amino acids long. Germline V gives CDR1 MDHEN, CDR2 SYDVKM. Here the CDR3 DNA reads TGTGCCAGCAGTCTTCCAACAGGGGGCAATCAGCCCCAGCATTTT. It codes for CASSLPTGGNQPQHF.

This chain uses TRBV19 with TRBJ1-1; unclear D gene. Per the germline V gene, CDR1 is LNHDA and CDR2 is SQIVND (reference sequence). Deletions cut 0 bases from V and 5 bases from J, with 10 bases between. This CDR3 comprises 14 residues. CDR3 nucleotide sequence: TGTGCCAGTAGTATAGATAGGGCCGGGACTGAAGCTTTCTTT. Protein product: CASSIDRAGTEAFF.

The sample holds a few counts of this clone. This sequence joins TRBV15 and TRBJ2-1; 9 nucleotides line up with TRBD2. Losses at the gene ends were 11 bases for V and 8 bases for J; bases not matched to a gene: 19. Germline CDR1 reads LNHNV; CDR2 reads YYDKDF (reference sequence). The CDR3 sequence is 16 residues long. CDR3 loop: CAVNILDSGRSDEQFF. CDR3 sequence (DNA): TGTGCCGTAAACATTCTCGATAGCGGGAGATCGGATGAGCAGTTCTTC.

The V call is TRBV25-1, the J call TRBJ1-5, with TRBD1 as a possible D gene (5 bases). This CDR3 contains 18 residues. Germline V gene sequence: CDR1 MGHDK, CDR2 SYGVNS. V gave up 3 bases and J gave up 0 bases, with 18 bases separating them. The CDR3 loop is CASSDTESGLYSNQPQHF. In DNA form, the CDR3 reads TGTGCCAGCAGTGACACCGAGTCAGGGCTGTATAGCAATCAGCCCCAGCATTTT.

The chain is built from TRBV28 and TRBJ2-1; 12 bases are shared with TRBD2. The CDR3 consists of 15 residues. Unmatched junction bases numbered 7, after V lost 6 bases and J lost 7 bases. Germline CDR1 is MDHEN and CDR2 is SYDVKM. DNA for the CDR3: TGTGCCAGCAGCCGGACTAGCGGGGAAAGTAATGAGCAGTTCTTC. Its protein product is CASSRTSGESNEQFF.

The chain uses TRBV6-1 and TRBJ2-3; 7 nucleotides align to TRBD2. The germline V gene has CDR1 MNHNS and CDR2 SASEGT. The V segment lost 6 bases and the J segment 5 bases; nucleotides outside the gene matches: 11. This CDR3 region has 15 residues. DNA for the CDR3: TGTGCCAGCAGCCTCGGACTAGTTGATGGAGATACGCAGTATTTT. Protein: CASSLGLVDGDTQYF.

This rearrangement joins TRBV5-1 to TRBJ1-2; D uncertain. The CDR3 extends over 13 amino acids. Trimming stripped 6 bases from V and 0 bases from J, with 9 bases between. CDR1 SGHRS and CDR2 YFSETQ come from the germline V gene. CDR3: CASTSDPNYGYTF. As DNA, the CDR3 is TGCGCCAGCACCAGTGACCCTAACTATGGCTACACCTTC. The full variable domain, in which reference TRBV5-1 and TRBJ1-2 provide the parts outside the CDR3, is KAGVTQTPRYLIKTRGQQVTLSCSPISGHRSVSWYQQTPGQGLQFLFEYFSETQRNKGNFPGRFSGRQFSNSRSEMNVSTLELGDSALYLCASTSDPNYGYTFGSGTRLTVV.

This chain uses TRBV28 with TRBJ1-2; D is uncertain. This CDR3 is 11 amino acids long. The V end was cut by 9 bases, the J end by 3 bases, with 8 bases between. Per germline, CDR1 MDHEN and CDR2 SYDVKM. Here the CDR3 reads CASQRDYGYTF. DNA for the CDR3: TGTGCCAGTCAGAGAGACTATGGCTACACCTTC.

The V gene is TRBV7-8, the J gene TRBJ1-2, with unresolved D. The germline V gene has CDR1 SGHVS and CDR2 FQNEAQ. Trimming cost V 5 bases and J 2 bases, with 6 bases left between them. The CDR3 is 12 amino acids. CDR3 loop: CASSPRNYGYTF. CDR3 nucleotides: TGTGCCAGCAGCCCGAGGAACTATGGCTACACCTTC.

The V and J genes are TRBV11-2 and TRBJ2-2; 9 nucleotides agree with TRBD2. The V gene end was trimmed by 5 bases and the J gene end by 4 bases; junction bases not matched to a gene: 8. The germline CDR1 and CDR2 sequences are SGHAT and FQNNGV. This CDR3 is built from 16 residues. CDR3 DNA sequence: TGTGCCAGCAGCAAACCAGCGGGGGGTTTCACCGGGGAGCTGTTTTTT. Amino acids: CASSKPAGGFTGELFF. Full variable domain (rest looked up from reference TRBV11-2 and TRBJ2-2): EAGVAQSPRYKIIEKRQSVAFWCNPISGHATLYWYQQILGQGPKLLIQFQNNGVVDDSQLPKDRFSAERLKGVDSTLKIQPAKLEDSAVYLCASSKPAGGFTGELFFGEGSRLTVL.

This clone has more than one count but fewer than ten. This chain's CDR3 is CASSQGAAFDRGNQPQHF. The DNA for the CDR3 is TGCGCCAGCAGCCAAGGCGCAGCATTTGACAGGGGCAATCAGCCCCAGCATTTT. The rearrangement joins TRBV4-1 to TRBJ1-5, with 7 bases aligning to TRBD1. After removal of 1 base from V and 2 bases from J, the junction contained 11 bases not matched to a gene. CDR3 size: 18 residues. Per the germline V gene, CDR1 is MGHRA and CDR2 is YSYEKL.

V usage is TRBV29-1 and J usage is TRBJ1-2; unclear D gene. This CDR3 comprises 15 residues. CDR1 is SQVTM, CDR2 ANQGSEA, per germline. V dropped 0 bases and J dropped 2 bases, with 13 bases sitting between them. The CDR3 loop reads CSVEDSTGYNYGYTF. CDR3 DNA sequence: TGCAGCGTTGAAGATAGTACCGGATACAACTATGGCTACACCTTC.